A single sample gave rise to the 15 T cell receptor beta chains below, sequenced in a study of blood T cell repertoires in COVID-19. Sequenced by immunoSEQ multiplex PCR; TCRdb stores in-frame clones only, minus some. Among more than 250,000 clones listed, 89% were seen once. Sequencing used peripheral blood. Receptors originate from a man between 18 and 29 years old who had recovered from COVID-19.

The sample holds one count of this clone. The V and J genes are TRBV29-1 and TRBJ1-1; 7 bases are shared with TRBD1. The CDR3 length is 13 residues. Trimming removed 3 bases from V and 0 bases from J; junction bases left unmatched: 1. Germline CDR1 is SQVTM and CDR2 is ANQGSEA. The CDR3 DNA follows: TGCAGCGTTGAGAGGGGGCTGAACACTGAAGCTTTCTTT. This gives the protein CSVERGLNTEAFF.

The rearrangement uses TRBV3-1 (or the pseudogene TRBV3-2) and TRBJ2-2; 8 bases line up with TRBD1. Trimming at V came to 4 bases and at J to 4 bases, leaving 5 bases not matched to a gene. This CDR3 region has 15 residues. CDR1 LGHDT and CDR2 YNNKEL come from the germline V gene (reference sequence). This CDR3 is CASSRRDRITGELFF. The DNA for the CDR3 is TGTGCCAGCAGCCGAAGGGACAGGATCACCGGGGAGCTGTTTTTT.

The V gene is TRBV18, the J gene TRBJ1-2; TRBD1 matches 9 bases. J gave up 4 bases and V 3 bases, and 6 bases lay outside the gene matches. Germline loops: CDR1 KGHSH, CDR2 LQKENI. The CDR3 is 15 amino acids. CDR3 in DNA: TGTGCCAGCTCACCCGGACAGGGGAGAAGCTATGGCTACACCTTC. Residues: CASSPGQGRSYGYTF.

V gene TRBV27 combines with J gene TRBJ2-1; 9 nucleotides match TRBD1. The CDR3 loop spans 15 amino acids. V shed 6 bases, J shed 6 bases, and the junction held 9 bases outside the gene matches. Germline V CDR1 and CDR2: MNHEY, SMNVEV (reference sequence). The CDR3 nucleotides read TGTGCCAGCAGCTTTGGGACAGGGATCCTCAATGAGCAGTTCTTC. It is translated as CASSFGTGILNEQFF.

The chain couples TRBV7-6 to TRBJ2-1; 10 bases match TRBD2. CDR1 is SGHVS, CDR2 FNYEAQ, per germline. The CDR3 covers 13 residues. V lost 6 bases, J lost 9 bases, and 5 bases stayed unmatched. The CDR3 region has the DNA TGTGCCAGCAGTGGGGTAGCGGGAGGTGAGCAGTTCTTC. Translating gives CASSGVAGGEQFF.

This clone occurred once. The chain couples TRBV4-2 to TRBJ2-2; TRBD2 might be the D (5 bases). With 4 bases removed from V and 7 bases from J, the gap between germline ends came to 16 bases. Germline CDR1 and CDR2: LGHNA and YNFKEQ. The CDR3 length is 15 residues. The CDR3 DNA reads TGTGCCAGCAGCCTGTCCGGGGAGCCGTACGGGGAGCTGTTTTTT. This gives the protein CASSLSGEPYGELFF.

The rearrangement links TRBV19 to TRBJ2-3; the match to TRBD2 covers 8 bases. The ends lost 5 bases at V and 6 bases at J; junction bases unmatched: 7. Per germline, CDR1 LNHDA and CDR2 SQIVND (reference sequence). The CDR3 covers 14 residues. DNA for the CDR3: TGTGCCAGTAGTTGGAGCGGGAGTACCGATACGCAGTATTTT. Its protein is CASSWSGSTDTQYF.

This chain joins TRBV7-3 and TRBJ2-5, with D maybe TRBD1 (5 bases). The CDR3 runs to 15 residues. The germline V gene encodes CDR1 SGHTA and CDR2 FQGTGA. V was shortened by 3 bases and J by 5 bases, with 16 bases between the two germline ends. The CDR3 region is CASSFNTGRRETQYF. For the CDR3, the DNA is TGTGCCAGCAGCTTCAATACAGGTCGCCGGGAGACCCAGTACTTC.

The genes are TRBV28 and TRBJ1-2; D gene uncertain. The CDR3 length is 12 residues. Looked up from germline, CDR1 is MDHEN and CDR2 is SYDVKM. V was clipped by 4 bases and J by 8 bases, with 11 bases between them. CDR3 nucleotides: TGTGCCAGCAGTTCAACAAAATCGGGCTACACCTTC. It yields the protein CASSSTKSGYTF.

This chain uses TRBV5-4 with TRBJ2-3, with 12 bases aligning to TRBD2. The CDR3 totals 16 residues. Trimming removed 3 bases from V and 1 base from J; junction bases left unmatched: 3. Germline lookup yields CDR1 SGHNT and CDR2 YYREEE (reference sequence). CDR3 nucleotide sequence: TGTGCCAGCAGCTCCCGGACTAGCGGGGGCACAGATACGCAGTATTTT. It encodes CASSSRTSGGTDTQYF.

The chain joins TRBV19 to TRBJ1-5; D remains ambiguous. Trimming left V 2 bases short and J 4 bases short, with 6 bases between. This CDR3 is 13 amino acids long. Germline V gene sequence: CDR1 LNHDA, CDR2 SQIVND (reference sequence). CDR3 sequence: CASSILPNQPQHF. In DNA, the CDR3 is TGTGCCAGTAGTATACTCCCGAATCAGCCCCAGCATTTT.

This clone has just a few counts. The chain is built from TRBV29-1 and TRBJ2-7; the match to TRBD1 covers 7 bases. V was pared by 0 bases and J by 1 base, with 6 bases of the junction left unmatched. Per germline, CDR1 SQVTM and CDR2 ANQGSEA. CDR3 length equals 15 residues. CDR3 DNA: TGCAGCGTTGAAGACGAAAGGGACAGTTCCTACGAGCAGTACTTC. This translates into CSVEDERDSSYEQYF.

The chain has TRBV9 and TRBJ1-2, with a weak D call TRBD1 (5 bases). From germline, CDR1 is SGDLS and CDR2 YYNGEE. The V end lost 2 bases, the J end lost 6 bases, and 17 bases lay between the germline ends. The CDR3 totals 15 residues. CDR3 coding DNA: TGTGCCAGCAGCGTGGGACTCATCGGAGGCGATGGCTACACCTTC. Translating gives CASSVGLIGGDGYTF. Full variable domain (remainder filled in from reference TRBV9 and TRBJ1-2): DSGVTQTPKHLITATGQRVTLRCSPRSGDLSVYWYQQSLDQGLQFLIQYYNGEERAKGNILERFSAQQFPDLHSELNLSSLELGDSALYFCASSVGLIGGDGYTFGSGTRLTVV.

The chain couples TRBV5-4 to TRBJ1-1, with D tentatively TRBD1 (6 bases). The ends were cut back, 0 bases at V and 4 bases at J, with 19 bases in the middle. The germline gives CDR1 SGHNT, CDR2 YYREEE (reference sequence). The length of the CDR3 is 17 residues. The DNA of the CDR3 is TGTGCCAGCAGCTTGGAGACGACGGCGAGGGGGGGCACTGAAGCTTTCTTT. This sequence encodes CASSLETTARGGTEAFF.

The chain joins TRBV6-1 to TRBJ2-3, with D tentatively TRBD1 (6 bases). CDR1 and CDR2 from the germline V gene are MNHNS and SASEGT. Between the trimmed V and J ends, which lost 7 bases and 0 bases, there was a span of 14 bases. This CDR3 has 15 amino acids. CDR3 protein: CASTNGQGSTDTQYF. CDR3 sequence (DNA): TGTGCCAGCACCAACGGGCAGGGGAGCACAGATACGCAGTATTTT.